This T cell receptor beta chain was identified in a study of response to subunit inactivated influenza vaccine. Study-wide findings and caveats: The authors suggested that few new T cells are recruited per seasonal influenza vaccination.

The table lists this clonotype with a few counts. Its antigen is unknown. TCRdb processed the RT-PCR reads anew with MiXCR; each CDR3 protein has one entry. The sample consists of 500,000 to 750,000 distinct CDR3 sequences, approximately 14% of them appearing once. V shed 6 bases and J shed 8 bases, with 17 bases lying between them. Germline assignment: CDR1 ENHRY and CDR2 SYGVKD. The CDR3 sequence is 14 residues long. Specimen: PBMCs from blood, collected 12 days after vaccination. The sequence came from a man between 45 and 60 years old who received an inactivated influenza vaccine. V is TRBV10-3 and J is TRBJ2-1, with TRBD2 as a possible D gene (5 bases). CDR3 bases: TGTGCCATCAGCGCCACAGCTAACGGGGATGAGCAGTTCTTC. This translates into CAISATANGDEQFF.